The source of this T cell receptor beta chain is a study of Ad26.COV2.S vaccination and SARS-CoV-2 variants. The treatment was: 15 to 20 received Ad26.COV2.S at low or high dose, single or two shots; five or six received placebo; per-sample allocation not given. The samples were gathered on day 63 after the first injection of vaccine or placebo. Immunization relied on an Ad26 vector, which expressed Wuhan-strain SARS-CoV-2 spike. Of note for this clone: A junction boundary mismatches the germline segment, possibly from a read error.

Sequenced by immunoSEQ multiplex PCR; TCRdb stores in-frame clones only, minus some. The sample holds around 450,000 clones, 80% to 90% seen once. The CDR3 sequence is 12 residues long. Germline V gives CDR1 GTSNPN, CDR2 SVGIG (reference sequence). Sequencing was performed on peripheral blood, taken in a trial of Ad26.COV2.S vaccine versus placebo. This clonotype originated in a person between 18 and 59 years old who received the Ad26.COV2.S COVID-19 vaccine or a placebo. The chain recombines TRBV30 with TRBJ1-2; D is unresolved. The CDR3 spells CAWSVRRNDYIF. The CDR3, as DNA: TGTGCCTGGAGTGTACGTAGAAATGATTACATCTTC.